These 23 T cell receptor beta chains were sequenced from one sample in a study of shared clonotypes between healthy human individuals. This table comes from immunoSEQ multiplex PCR, and its TCRdb copy is limited to in-frame clones, with some not included. Seen here are a few hundred thousand clones, 73% observed once, and the top ten hold around 9.3%. The sample was memory CD4+ T cells sorted from blood. Sample subset: CD45RA-negative fraction. Every receptor here comes from a man aged 30 to 45 in good health.

The V and J genes are TRBV19 and TRBJ2-6; D unresolved. CDR1 is LNHDA and CDR2 is SQIVND in the germline V gene (reference sequence). Trimming shortened V by 1 base and J by 0 bases, and 10 bases separated the two germline ends. The CDR3 contains 17 residues. The CDR3 here is CASSIARSDSGANVLTF. Written as DNA, the CDR3 is TGTGCCAGTAGTATAGCCCGATCCGACTCTGGGGCCAACGTCCTGACTTTC.

The chain joins TRBV5-1 to TRBJ2-5; the match to TRBD2 covers 10 bases. The CDR3 totals 16 residues. Trimming removed 0 bases from V and 3 bases from J; junction bases left unmatched: 5. Germline V lookup: CDR1 SGHRS, CDR2 YFSETQ. The CDR3 coding sequence is TGCGCCAGCAGCTTGGAAGGGACTAGCGTCGAAGAGACCCAGTACTTC. Residues: CASSLEGTSVEETQYF.

The rearrangement uses TRBV10-3 and TRBJ2-4; 7 bases agree with TRBD2. The V gene end was trimmed by 0 bases and the J gene end by 0 bases; junction bases not matched to a gene: 11. The CDR3 runs 19 residues. Germline loops: CDR1 ENHRY, CDR2 SYGVKD. CDR3 residues: CAISESGLVGGRAKNIQYF. The DNA for the CDR3 is TGTGCCATCAGTGAGTCGGGCCTCGTGGGCGGGAGAGCCAAAAACATTCAGTACTTC.

CDR3 bases: TGTGCCAGCAGTTCCCCCGGGACAGCTTCCTACGAGCAGTACTTC. Residues: CASSSPGTASYEQYF. The chain joins TRBV28 to TRBJ2-7, with TRBD1 matching 7 bases. CDR3 length equals 15 residues. V was pared by 4 bases and J by 1 base, with 7 bases of the junction left unmatched. Per the germline V gene, CDR1 is MDHEN and CDR2 is SYDVKM.

This clone appeared a few times. V is TRBV19 and J is TRBJ2-1; a weak D match, TRBD2 (6 bases). V lost 8 bases and J lost 5, with 25 bases in between. Germline V gene lookup returns CDR1 LNHDA and CDR2 SQIVND (reference sequence). The CDR3 totals 17 residues. CDR3 in DNA: TGTGCCAGTCATCCGCATAGCGGTGGTACTACTGACAATGAGCAGTTCTTC. Translated: CASHPHSGGTTDNEQFF.

The chain has TRBV9 and TRBJ1-3, with 7 bases aligning to TRBD1. Germline lookup yields CDR1 SGDLS and CDR2 YYNGEE. CDR3 length equals 21 residues. The V segment lost 5 bases and the J segment 1 base; nucleotides outside the gene matches: 24. In DNA form, the CDR3 reads TGTGCCAGCAGAGAACGTCACAGGGGTCAGTGGCGAGAGGGTTCTGGAAACACCATATATTTT. Translated, it gives CASRERHRGQWREGSGNTIYF.

V is TRBV7-9 and J is TRBJ1-6; tentatively, D is TRBD1 (5 bases). V lost 5 bases, J lost 8 bases, and 19 bases lay in between. The CDR3 covers 16 residues. The germline gives CDR1 SEHNR, CDR2 FQNEAQ (reference sequence). The CDR3 is CASSRSGPQKDSPLHF. The CDR3 nucleotides are TGTGCCAGCAGCCGCTCGGGACCCCAAAAAGATTCACCCCTCCACTTT.

The gene calls are TRBV27 and TRBJ1-3; TRBD1 might be the D (5 bases). Trimming took 5 bases from V and 0 from J, leaving 11 bases between them. The CDR3 has 15 residues. Germline V gives CDR1 MNHEY, CDR2 SMNVEV (reference sequence). In DNA form, the CDR3 reads TGTGCCAGCAGTCCCCGGGGGGGCTCTGGAAACACCATATATTTT. Protein: CASSPRGGSGNTIYF.

This clone was found a few times. This sequence joins TRBV4-3 and TRBJ2-3; D perhaps matches TRBD2 (6 bases). Trimming stripped 0 bases from V and 7 bases from J, with 14 bases between. The CDR3 is 15 amino acids. Germline V CDR1 and CDR2: LGHNA, YSLEER. CDR3 sequence: CASSQEPGRGNTQYF. Written as DNA, the CDR3 is TGCGCCAGCAGCCAAGAGCCAGGGCGGGGCAATACGCAGTATTTT.

This chain links TRBV18 with TRBJ2-5, with D possibly matching TRBD1 (5 bases). Trimming stripped 3 bases from V and 2 bases from J, with 7 bases between. CDR1 KGHSH and CDR2 LQKENI come from the germline V gene. CDR3 length: 13 residues. CDR3 region: CASSPYRQETQYF. CDR3 in DNA: TGTGCCAGCTCACCCTACAGGCAAGAGACCCAGTACTTC.

Worth noting for this clone: The same CDR3 is also encoded by other DNA sequences in this sample. This chain connects TRBV2 to TRBJ2-1, with D possibly TRBD2 on 6 matching bases. The germline CDR1 and CDR2 sequences are SNHLY and FYNNEI. V lost 8 bases and J 7 bases, leaving 6 bases between the germline ends. The CDR3 runs to 10 residues. CDR3 amino acids: CASGGNEQFF. In DNA, the CDR3 is TGTGCCAGCGGGGGGAATGAGCAGTTCTTC.

This chain connects TRBV18 to TRBJ2-1; TRBD2 matches 13 bases. Trimming took 6 bases from V and 10 from J; bases not matched to a gene: 12. CDR3 length: 16 residues. Germline CDR1 KGHSH, CDR2 LQKENI. CDR3 protein: CASSHPGTSGTLEQFF. DNA for the CDR3: TGTGCCAGCTCTCATCCCGGGACTAGCGGGACCCTCGAGCAGTTCTTC.

The V gene is TRBV7-2, the J gene TRBJ1-2; 9 bases are a match to TRBD1. The germline V gene has CDR1 SGHTA and CDR2 FQGNSA. J gave up 7 bases and V 1 base, and 10 bases lay outside the gene matches. The CDR3 is made up of 16 amino acids. CDR3 loop: CASSLGGQGAAFGYTF. The CDR3 region has the DNA TGTGCCAGCAGCTTAGGGGGACAGGGAGCGGCTTTTGGCTACACCTTC.

The chain couples TRBV28 to TRBJ2-3; D possibly corresponds to TRBD2 (5 bases). CDR1 is MDHEN and CDR2 is SYDVKM in the germline V gene. V lost 6 bases to trimming and J lost 2 bases, with 12 bases between them. The CDR3 runs 14 residues. CDR3 coding DNA: TGTGCCAGCAGCGACACTAGTCACACAGATACGCAGTATTTT. The encoded protein is CASSDTSHTDTQYF.

The chain is built from TRBV28 and TRBJ1-2; weak D call: TRBD1 (6 bases). This CDR3 has 13 amino acids. Germline lookup yields CDR1 MDHEN and CDR2 SYDVKM. Trimming took 4 bases from V and 4 from J, leaving 10 bases between them. CDR3 protein: CASSSSGVYGYTF. The CDR3 bases are TGTGCCAGCAGTTCCTCAGGGGTCTATGGCTACACCTTC.

This chain uses TRBV2 with TRBJ2-1, with D unresolved. The CDR3 consists of 13 residues. The germline V gene has CDR1 SNHLY and CDR2 FYNNEI. The V end lost 5 bases, the J end lost 5 bases, and 10 bases lay between the germline ends. CDR3 amino acids: CASSRDLDNEQFF. CDR3 DNA sequence: TGTGCCAGCAGTAGAGACTTGGACAATGAGCAGTTCTTC.

This chain links TRBV4-3 with TRBJ2-2, with D hard to call. V was clipped by 4 bases and J by 5 bases, with 11 bases between them. CDR3 size: 14 residues. Germline V gene data show CDR1 as LGHNA and CDR2 as YSLEER. The CDR3 nucleotides read TGCGCCAGCAGCCTAAATATGGGAACCGGGGAGCTGTTTTTT. It codes for CASSLNMGTGELFF.

This clone has only one observation. A much larger clone lies one base from this, so it may be a read error. Within the sample, other DNA sequences also encode this same CDR3. The CDR3 is CAWSVLSGYGYTF. DNA for the CDR3: TGTGCCTGGAGTGTACTGTCGGGCTATGGCTACACCTTC. The gene calls are TRBV30 and TRBJ1-2; D not resolved. The V end lost 0 bases, the J end lost 4 bases, and 9 bases lay between the germline ends. CDR3 size: 13 residues. The germline V gene has CDR1 GTSNPN and CDR2 SVGIG (reference sequence).

The V gene is TRBV19, the J gene TRBJ2-4, with 11 positions matching TRBD2. With 1 base clipped from V and 9 bases from J, the junction kept 8 bases outside the gene matches. Looked up from germline, CDR1 is LNHDA and CDR2 is SQIVND (reference sequence). CDR3 length: 16 amino acids. The CDR3, as DNA: TGTGCCAGTAGTATAGTGAATCTAGCGGGAGGAAGCATTCAGTACTTC. Translated: CASSIVNLAGGSIQYF.

The chain combines TRBV30 with TRBJ2-2; TRBD1 matches 8 bases. The CDR3 runs to 13 residues. Per the germline V gene, CDR1 is GTSNPN and CDR2 is SVGIG (reference sequence). V gave up 5 bases and J gave up 1 base; unmatched junction bases: 0. DNA for the CDR3: TGTGCCTGGGGGACAGGGAACACCGGGGAGCTGTTTTTT. This codes for CAWGTGNTGELFF.

This clone was detected a few times. The rearrangement joins TRBV6-1 to TRBJ1-1; D call uncertain. Trimming took 1 base from V and 0 from J, leaving 12 bases between them. The CDR3 contains 16 residues. Germline CDR1 and CDR2: MNHNS and SASEGT. CDR3 DNA sequence: TGTGCCAGCAGTGAAGATACGAAGGTTATGAACACTGAAGCTTTCTTT. Residues: CASSEDTKVMNTEAFF.

The V gene is TRBV4-1, the J gene TRBJ2-1; tentative D call: TRBD2 (6 bases). In germline, CDR1 is MGHRA, CDR2 YSYEKL. Trimming took off 0 bases at V and 0 bases at J, with 15 bases between the two ends. This CDR3 is built from 18 residues. The CDR3 bases are TGCGCCAGCAGCCAAGATAGGAATCCCGGGAGCTCCTACAATGAGCAGTTCTTC. As protein: CASSQDRNPGSSYNEQFF.

In regard to this clone: Other nucleotide sequences from this sample produce the same CDR3. This chain uses TRBV15 with TRBJ2-7; D gene uncertain. V was cut by 1 base and J by 0 bases, with 10 bases left in between. Germline V lookup: CDR1 LNHNV, CDR2 YYDKDF (reference sequence). The CDR3 is 15 amino acids. The CDR3 nucleotides are TGTGCCACCAGCAGAGGAGGTGGTAGCTCCTACGAGCAGTACTTC. Its protein is CATSRGGGSSYEQYF.